In this sample, the clone carrying this T cell receptor (beta chain) is medium-sized. The CDR3 has 14 residues. With 6 bases clipped from V and 4 bases from J, the junction kept 7 bases outside the gene matches. CDR1 and CDR2 (germline): SQVTM, ANQGSEA. These data belong to a study of T cells in Graves' hyperthyroidism and ophthalmopathy. Study information: Any treatment followed the collection of peripheral blood at initial diagnosis.

Researchers took RNA transcripts and amplified the TCR beta CDR3 regions from them. The TCR CDR3 was amplified in a first-round RT-PCR using the HTBI primer set. One entry per CDR3 protein, called by TCRdb with MiXCR from the multiplex PCR reads. The repertoire consists of around 34,000 distinct CDR3 sequences, with around 52% occurring once and the leading ten covering 20% to 30%. The sample was blood. The clonotype originates from a woman aged 40 to 55 with Graves' ophthalmopathy. This rearrangement joins TRBV29-1 to TRBJ2-1; TRBD2 matches at 9 bases. The CDR3 reads CSVRGLAGYNEQFF. CDR3 DNA sequence: TGCAGCGTGAGAGGCCTAGCGGGGTACAATGAGCAGTTCTTC.